This TCR beta chain stems from a study of T cell responses to AZD1222 COVID-19 vaccine. Using immunoSEQ multiplex PCR, the repertoire was profiled, and TCRdb retains in-frame clones only, with some absent. The data hold approximately 98,000 clones, with approximately 89% observed a single time. General observations from the study: Reportedly, close to half of spike-specific TCRs are directed against unmutated variant regions.

After removal of 3 bases from V and 5 bases from J, the junction contained 5 bases not matched to a gene. The CDR3 length is 14 residues. Germline assignment: CDR1 SEHNR and CDR2 FQNEAQ (reference sequence). This clone turned up a few times. Its antigen is undetermined. This TCR was recovered from an adult in good health. V usage is TRBV7-9 and J usage is TRBJ2-7; 9 bases match TRBD1. The sample in question was peripheral blood, obtained on day 0 of MenACWY control vaccination. CDR3 nucleotides: TGTGCCAGCAGCTTGTGGGGACAGGGCCACGAGCAGTACTTC. It translates to CASSLWGQGHEQYF. Based on the CDR3 plus reference TRBV7-9 and TRBJ2-7, the full variable domain is DTGVSQNPRHKITKRGQNVTFRCDPISEHNRLYWYRQTLGQGPEFLTYFQNEAQLEKSRLLSDRFSAERPKGSFSTLEIQRTEQGDSAMYLCASSLWGQGHEQYFGPGTRLTVT.